This T cell receptor beta chain derives from a study of graft-versus-host responses after intestinal transplantation. Study-level background: As for transplant type, recipients had multivisceral, liver-intestinal, or isolated intestinal grafts. Each recipient received anti-thymocyte globulin induction, then tacrolimus and steroids for around 3 years. Points from the study as a whole: Graft-versus-host to host-versus-graft clonal ratios in allografts were high in patients with graft-donor T cell macrochimerism. Early HvG declines after transplant were associated with peak circulating GvH clone levels.

The length of the CDR3 is 21 residues. To note about this clone: What it binds is unknown.

Repertoires were generated with immunoSEQ multiplex PCR, while TCRdb's copy carries only in-frame clones and drops some. The table includes about 110,000 clones, about nine tenths detected once. The receptor was isolated from a human donor who was the organ donor for an intestinal transplant. The source was unstimulated CD4+ T cells sorted from spleen or lymph node cells, collected before transplant. The chain recombines TRBV12-2 with TRBJ1-1; the table's D call TRBD1 went unverified against the DNA. TRBV12-2 is given as a pseudogene. DNA of the CDR3: TGTGCAAGTCGCTTAGTGCGGGACAGGGCGCTCCTATACGTTCTGAACACTGAAGCTTTCTTT. The encoded protein is CASRLVRDRALLYVLNTEAFF.